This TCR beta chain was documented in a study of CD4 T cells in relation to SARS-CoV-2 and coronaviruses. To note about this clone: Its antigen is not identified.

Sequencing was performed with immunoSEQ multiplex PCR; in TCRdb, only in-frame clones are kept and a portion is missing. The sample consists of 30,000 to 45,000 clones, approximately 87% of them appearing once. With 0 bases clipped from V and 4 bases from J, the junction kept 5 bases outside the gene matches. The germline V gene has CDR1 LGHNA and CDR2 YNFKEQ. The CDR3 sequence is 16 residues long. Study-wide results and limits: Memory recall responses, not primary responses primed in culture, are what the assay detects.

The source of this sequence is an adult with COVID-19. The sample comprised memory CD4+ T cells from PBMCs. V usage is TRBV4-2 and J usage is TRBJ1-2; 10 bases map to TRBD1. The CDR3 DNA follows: TGTGCCAGCAGCCAAGATGCGACAGGGGGCCCCTATGGCTACACCTTC. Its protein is CASSQDATGGPYGYTF.